These T cell receptor beta chains were read from a single sample in a study of blood T cell repertoires in COVID-19. Clones were read by immunoSEQ multiplex PCR, and TCRdb kept only the in-frame ones, dropping some. The profile shows under 250,000 clones, roughly 83% of them singletons. Material: peripheral blood. These receptors were obtained from a man aged 40-50 years with acute or convalescent COVID-19. Both conserved end residues are part of each CDR3. A D gene is named only where the DNA matches it firmly. Some rows have no size entry. The others give once, few or many, or a class for an expanded clone.

D,V,size,J,CDR3,DNA
TRBD2,TRBV19,-,TRBJ2-1,CASGGLAGYNEQFF,TGTGCCAGTGGGGGGCTAGCGGGGTACAATGAGCAGTTCTTC
-,TRBV7-3,-,TRBJ2-3,CASSPTVEGTQYF,TGTGCCAGCAGCCCTACTGTCGAGGGCACGCAGTATTTT
-,TRBV6-6,many,TRBJ1-1,CASSPPAARSMNTEAFF,TGTGCCAGCAGTCCCCCGGCGGCCCGATCCATGAACACTGAAGCTTTCTTT
TRBD1,TRBV30,once,TRBJ2-5,CAWNKDRGEETQYF,TGTGCCTGGAACAAGGACAGGGGGGAAGAGACCCAGTACTTC
TRBD2,TRBV9,-,TRBJ2-1,CASSRGLAGVRDEQFF,TGTGCCAGCAGCAGGGGACTAGCGGGAGTTAGAGATGAGCAGTTCTTC
-,TRBV6-1,-,TRBJ1-2,CASSDLGSGARYGYTF,TGTGCCAGCAGTGATTTAGGTTCAGGGGCGCGGTATGGCTACACCTTC
TRBD1,TRBV7-6,-,TRBJ1-4,CASSLRGGSEKLFF,TGTGCCAGCAGCTTACGAGGGGGCAGTGAAAAACTGTTTTTT
-,TRBV11-2,-,TRBJ2-4,CASSLVAGVVAKNIQYF,TGTGCCAGCAGCTTAGTGGCAGGGGTCGTAGCCAAAAACATTCAGTACTTC
TRBD2,TRBV3-1/TRBV3-2,-,TRBJ2-7,CASSQVSNPRLAAYEQYF,TGTGCCAGCAGCCAAGTCTCCAACCCTCGACTAGCGGCTTACGAGCAGTACTTC
TRBD1,TRBV5-4,once,TRBJ2-6,CASSFTGGGTGANVLTF,TGTGCCAGCAGCTTCACAGGGGGCGGAACTGGGGCCAACGTCCTGACTTTC
-,TRBV7-9,-,TRBJ1-2,CASSLGAEAGYTF,TGTGCCAGCAGCTTAGGAGCAGAGGCTGGCTACACCTTC
TRBD1,TRBV7-9,few,TRBJ2-1,CASSPEGAVSYNEQFF,TGTGCCAGCAGCCCCGAGGGGGCGGTATCCTACAATGAGCAGTTCTTC
TRBD2,TRBV2,-,TRBJ2-3,CASSERTSGGDTQYF,TGTGCCAGCAGTGAAAGGACTAGCGGAGGGGATACGCAGTATTTT
TRBD2,TRBV7-8,-,TRBJ2-5,CASSLVLLRESQETQYF,TGTGCCAGCAGCTTAGTTCTGCTGCGGGAGAGCCAAGAGACCCAGTACTTC
-,TRBV21-1,-,TRBJ2-2,CARYFPTLAGEIAGELFF,TGTGCCAGATATTTCCCCACCCTAGCGGGAGAAATCGCCGGGGAGCTGTTTTTT
TRBD1,TRBV29-1,-,TRBJ2-7,CSVVQGVDEQYF,TGCAGCGTTGTACAGGGGGTTGACGAGCAGTACTTC
-,TRBV7-6,-,TRBJ2-2,CASSLAPLANTGELFF,TGTGCCAGCAGCTTAGCGCCGCTAGCGAATACCGGGGAGCTGTTTTTT
TRBD2,TRBV6-2/TRBV6-3,-,TRBJ2-2,CASRPSGNYTGELFF,TGTGCCAGCAGACCTAGCGGGAACTACACCGGGGAGCTGTTTTTT
TRBD1,TRBV27,-,TRBJ2-1,CASSYPGQPYNEQFF,TGTGCCAGCAGTTATCCGGGACAGCCTTACAATGAGCAGTTCTTC
TRBD1,TRBV6-5,-,TRBJ1-6,CASSYRGPDNSPLHF,TGTGCCAGCAGTTACAGGGGGCCGGATAATTCACCCCTCCACTTT
TRBD1,TRBV7-9,-,TRBJ2-3,CASSLPGTGVTDTQYF,TGTGCCAGCAGCCTGCCCGGGACAGGGGTCACAGATACGCAGTATTTT
TRBD1,TRBV5-1,few,TRBJ1-2,CASSLEEGADGYTF,TGCGCCAGCAGCTTGGAAGAGGGGGCGGATGGCTACACCTTC
TRBD1,TRBV19,few,TRBJ1-1,CASSMDRVVEAFF,TGTGCCAGTAGTATGGACAGGGTAGTTGAAGCTTTCTTT
TRBD2,TRBV5-1,-,TRBJ2-7,CASSLGTSGSGGYEQYF,TGCGCCAGCAGCTTGGGGACTAGCGGGAGCGGGGGATACGAGCAGTACTTC
TRBD1,TRBV30,many,TRBJ2-7,CAWVRDSYEQYF,TGTGCCTGGGTACGGGACAGTTACGAGCAGTACTTC
TRBD1,TRBV6-5,-,TRBJ1-1,CASSFGTGGAYTEAFF,TGTGCCAGCAGTTTCGGCACAGGGGGCGCGTACACTGAAGCTTTCTTT
TRBD1,TRBV3-1/TRBV3-2,-,TRBJ1-2,CASSQLGQGMGYGYTF,TGTGCCAGCAGCCAACTGGGACAGGGGATGGGCTATGGCTACACCTTC
-,TRBV5-1,-,TRBJ2-1,CASSGGEYNEQFF,TGCGCCAGCAGCGGAGGGGAATACAATGAGCAGTTCTTC
-,TRBV4-3,-,TRBJ2-5,CASSRLGAEQETQYF,TGCGCCAGCAGCCGACTAGGGGCGGAGCAAGAGACCCAGTACTTC
-,TRBV5-6,-,TRBJ1-1,CASSLYPGLAQEAFF,TGTGCCAGCAGCTTGTATCCCGGACTCGCCCAGGAGGCTTTCTTT
TRBD1,TRBV4-2,once,TRBJ1-2,CASSQDGGQGANYGYTF,TGTGCCAGCAGCCAAGATGGCGGCCAGGGGGCCAACTATGGCTACACCTTC
TRBD2,TRBV30,few,TRBJ2-5,CGGGYQETQYF,TGTGGGGGAGGGTACCAAGAGACCCAGTACTTC
-,TRBV3-1/TRBV3-2,-,TRBJ2-1,CASSQDLGARQFF,TGTGCCAGCAGCCAAGATTTGGGCGCGCGGCAGTTCTTC
-,TRBV7-3,-,TRBJ2-2,CASSPLGGRAGELFF,TGTGCCAGCAGCCCCCTTGGAGGGCGGGCCGGGGAGCTGTTTTTT
-,TRBV11-2,-,TRBJ1-2,CASSQRSYGYTF,TGTGCCAGCAGCCAACGTAGCTATGGCTACACCTTC
TRBD1,TRBV10-3,-,TRBJ1-3,CAIGQQGIGNTIYF,TGTGCCATCGGACAACAGGGGATTGGAAACACCATATATTTT
TRBD2,TRBV6-5,once,TRBJ2-7,CASSQGLAGAHEQYF,TGTGCCAGCAGCCAGGGACTAGCGGGAGCCCACGAGCAGTACTTC
-,TRBV28,-,TRBJ1-2,CASRTGYGYTF,TGTGCCAGCAGGACAGGCTATGGCTACACCTTC
-,TRBV4-2,-,TRBJ2-7,CASSPWLGSGKPYEQYF,TGTGCCAGCAGCCCCTGGCTCGGTAGCGGTAAACCCTACGAGCAGTACTTC
TRBD1,TRBV6-5,-,TRBJ1-5,CASIKDRFQPQHF,TGTGCCAGCATTAAGGACAGGTTTCAGCCCCAGCATTTT